These T cell receptor beta chains were read from a single sample in a study of neurological immune-mediated disorders. From the 5' RACE reads, TCRdb called clonotypes with MiXCR, one entry per CDR3 protein. This table has about 89,000 distinct CDR3 sequences, roughly 2.6% appearing once. Sequencing was carried out using PBMCs. The receptors originated from a woman aged 25 to 39 with multiple sclerosis. CDR3s leave out the opening cysteine and the closing phenylalanine or tryptophan.

cdr3_aa: ASSLLAGQHTQY; j_call: TRBJ2-3; v_call: TRBV7-9
cdr3_aa: ASSVFEGRANTGELF; j_call: TRBJ2-2; v_call: TRBV9
cdr3_aa: ASSPVGGSGANVLT; j_call: TRBJ2-6; v_call: TRBV3-1
cdr3_aa: ASSLGLGQYNEQF; j_call: TRBJ2-1; v_call: TRBV7-9
cdr3_aa: SARAPGGYT; j_call: TRBJ1-2; v_call: TRBV20-1
cdr3_aa: ASSPTGAKAF; j_call: TRBJ1-1; v_call: TRBV27
cdr3_aa: ASRIRGQGAGELF; j_call: TRBJ2-2; v_call: TRBV6-5
cdr3_aa: ASGSRLQGAAY; j_call: TRBJ1-6; v_call: TRBV12-5
cdr3_aa: ASSSYTPGLGGLNEQF; j_call: TRBJ2-1; v_call: TRBV7-8
cdr3_aa: ASSPRRSERGQPRNIQY; j_call: TRBJ2-4; v_call: TRBV7-2
cdr3_aa: AGRASNSATGELF; j_call: TRBJ2-2; v_call: TRBV7-9
cdr3_aa: ASSKTGLAGDQQF; j_call: TRBJ2-1; v_call: TRBV3-1
cdr3_aa: ASSFQGSQVETQY; j_call: TRBJ2-5; v_call: TRBV7-2
cdr3_aa: ASSFTLFDHEQY; j_call: TRBJ2-7; v_call: TRBV5-1
cdr3_aa: SARDRTSGTTDTQY; j_call: TRBJ2-3; v_call: TRBV20-1
cdr3_aa: ASSLVSGAYNEQF; j_call: TRBJ2-1; v_call: TRBV5-1
cdr3_aa: ASSSGQGMGETQY; j_call: TRBJ2-5; v_call: TRBV7-8
cdr3_aa: ASSQETSRNYNEQF; j_call: TRBJ2-1; v_call: TRBV4-3
cdr3_aa: ASSFGREGYEQY; j_call: TRBJ2-7; v_call: TRBV7-2
cdr3_aa: ASSPNLGYNEQF; j_call: TRBJ2-1; v_call: TRBV9
cdr3_aa: SAPGASSAF; j_call: TRBJ1-1; v_call: TRBV29-1
cdr3_aa: ASSLVPTVNEKLF; j_call: TRBJ1-4; v_call: TRBV7-9
cdr3_aa: AWSLGAAAF; j_call: TRBJ1-1; v_call: TRBV30